Listed here is a single TCR beta chain. Its antigen is not known. The data belong to a study of cytotoxic CD8 clonotypes in ibrutinib-treated CLL. Study background: Outcomes included approximately 25 partial and 2 complete responses; after median roughly six years, 14 stayed remitted and around 12 progressed. Specimens for response were gathered following a median approximately 12 months of therapy, spanning 6 to 36. Productive templates averaged approximately 250,000 per sample, and productive rearrangements around 97,000.

Study-level findings and limits: The study found clonality rose at ibrutinib response, then fell toward baseline at progression.

Generated by immunoSEQ multiplex PCR, the TCRdb table keeps only in-frame clones and is missing some. The sample records more than 85,000 clones, 75% to 80% being singletons. This CDR3 spans 14 amino acids. Germline CDR1 LNHDA, CDR2 SQIVND (reference sequence). Trimming at V came to 3 bases and at J to 7 bases, leaving 9 bases not matched to a gene. This sample comprised PBMCs, obtained after 24 months of ibrutinib treatment. This clonotype originated in a human donor with chronic lymphocytic leukemia. The chain is built from TRBV19 and TRBJ2-7; 7 nucleotides match TRBD2. CDR3 DNA: TGTGCCAGTAGTATGGGACGACCCGGGGGGGAGCAGTACTTC. Translation: CASSMGRPGGEQYF. Full variable domain (rest looked up from reference TRBV19 and TRBJ2-7): DGGITQSPKYLFRKEGQNVTLSCEQNLNHDAMYWYRQDPGQGLRLIYYSQIVNDFQKGDIAEGYSVSREKKESFPLTVTSAQKNPTAFYLCASSMGRPGGEQYFGPGTRLTVT.